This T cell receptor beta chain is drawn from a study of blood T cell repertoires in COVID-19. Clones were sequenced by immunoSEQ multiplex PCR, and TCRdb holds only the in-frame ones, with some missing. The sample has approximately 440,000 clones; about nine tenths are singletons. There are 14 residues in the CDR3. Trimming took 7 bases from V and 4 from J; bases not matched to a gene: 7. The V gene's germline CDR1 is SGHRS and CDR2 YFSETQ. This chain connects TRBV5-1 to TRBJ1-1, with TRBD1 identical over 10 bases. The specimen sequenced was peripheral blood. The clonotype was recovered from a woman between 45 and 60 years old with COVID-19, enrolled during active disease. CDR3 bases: TGCGCCAGCGGGACAGGGGTGTCTGGCACTGAAGCTTTCTTT. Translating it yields CASGTGVSGTEAFF.